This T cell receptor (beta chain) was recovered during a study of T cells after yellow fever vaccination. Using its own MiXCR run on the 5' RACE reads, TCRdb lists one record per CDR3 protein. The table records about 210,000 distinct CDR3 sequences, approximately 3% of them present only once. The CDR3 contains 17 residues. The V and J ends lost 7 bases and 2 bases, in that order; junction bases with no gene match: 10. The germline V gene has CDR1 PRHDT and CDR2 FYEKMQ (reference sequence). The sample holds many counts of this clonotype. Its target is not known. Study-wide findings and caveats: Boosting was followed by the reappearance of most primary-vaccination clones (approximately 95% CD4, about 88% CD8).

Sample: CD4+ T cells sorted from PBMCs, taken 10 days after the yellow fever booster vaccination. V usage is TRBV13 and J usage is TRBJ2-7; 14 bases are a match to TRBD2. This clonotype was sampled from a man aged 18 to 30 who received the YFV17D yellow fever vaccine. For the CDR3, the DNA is TGTGCCAGCACCGGGACTAGCGGGGGATCGCCAACCTACGAGCAGTACTTC. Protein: CASTGTSGGSPTYEQYF.